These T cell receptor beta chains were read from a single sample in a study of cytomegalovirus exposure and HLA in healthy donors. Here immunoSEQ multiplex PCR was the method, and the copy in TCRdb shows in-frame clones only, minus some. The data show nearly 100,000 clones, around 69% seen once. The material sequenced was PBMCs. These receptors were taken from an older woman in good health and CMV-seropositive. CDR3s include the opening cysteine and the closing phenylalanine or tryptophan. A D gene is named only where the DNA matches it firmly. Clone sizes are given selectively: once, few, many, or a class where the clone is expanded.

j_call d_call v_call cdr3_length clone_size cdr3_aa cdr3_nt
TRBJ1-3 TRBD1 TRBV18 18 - CASSPFGQDVFAGNTIYF TGTGCCAGCTCACCATTCGGACAGGACGTCTTCGCTGGAAACACCATATATTTT
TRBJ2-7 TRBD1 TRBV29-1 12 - CSAGQGINEQYF TGCAGCGCAGGACAGGGGATAAACGAGCAGTACTTC
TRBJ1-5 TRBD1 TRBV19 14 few CASTQGAVGQPQHF TGTGCCAGTACCCAGGGGGCGGTCGGTCAGCCCCAGCATTTT
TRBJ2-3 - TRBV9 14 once CASSAGTVTDTQYF TGTGCCAGCAGCGCAGGGACTGTTACAGATACGCAGTATTTT
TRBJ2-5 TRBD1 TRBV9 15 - CASSIRQGAQETQYF TGTGCCAGCAGCATTAGACAGGGGGCACAAGAGACCCAGTACTTC
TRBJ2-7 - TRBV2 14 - CASMRALAPYEQYF TGTGCCAGCATGAGGGCCCTAGCGCCCTACGAGCAGTACTTC
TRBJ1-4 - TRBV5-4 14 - CASSTQGSGEKLFF TGTGCCAGCAGCACCCAGGGTTCCGGGGAAAAACTGTTTTTT
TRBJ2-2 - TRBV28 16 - CASRGAGLSNTGELFF TGTGCCAGCAGGGGGGCCGGACTGTCCAACACCGGGGAGCTGTTTTTT
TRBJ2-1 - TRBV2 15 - CASSEEGRSYNEQFF TGTGCCAGCAGTGAGGAGGGGCGCTCCTACAATGAGCAGTTCTTC
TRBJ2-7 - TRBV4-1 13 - CASSGTDGDEQYF TGCGCCAGCAGCGGGACTGACGGCGACGAGCAGTACTTC
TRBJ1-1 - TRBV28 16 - CASRPGPGLMNTEAFF TGTGCCAGCAGACCGGGCCCAGGGCTGATGAACACTGAAGCTTTCTTT
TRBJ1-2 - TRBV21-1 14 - CASSKVPEALRYAF TGTGCCAGCAGCAAAGTCCCAGAGGCCCTTCGTTATGCCTTC
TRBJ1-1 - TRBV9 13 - CASSVQTNTEAFF TGTGCCAGCAGCGTTCAGACAAACACTGAAGCTTTCTTT
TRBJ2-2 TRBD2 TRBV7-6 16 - CASSLGLAGGEGELFF TGTGCCAGCAGCTTAGGACTAGCGGGAGGAGAAGGGGAGCTGTTTTTT
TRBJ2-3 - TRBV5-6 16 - CASSLGRLATTDTQYF TGTGCCAGCAGCTTAGGTCGGCTAGCGACGACAGATACGCAGTATTTT
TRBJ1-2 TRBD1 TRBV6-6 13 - CASSLLTGKEITF TGTGCCAGCAGCCTACTGACAGGGAAAGAGATCACCTTC
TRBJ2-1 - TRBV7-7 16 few CASSLVPRGSYNEQFF TGTGCTAGCAGCTTAGTTCCTCGGGGCTCCTACAATGAGCAGTTCTTC
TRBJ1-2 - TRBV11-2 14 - CASSFARGAYGYTF TGTGCCAGCAGCTTCGCCAGGGGAGCCTATGGCTACACCTTC
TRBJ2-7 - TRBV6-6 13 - CASSAPSAYEQYF TGTGCCAGCAGTGCCCCTTCGGCCTACGAGCAGTACTTC
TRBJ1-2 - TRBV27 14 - CASSPDRAGGGYTF TGTGCCAGCAGTCCCGACCGGGCTGGAGGTGGCTACACCTTC
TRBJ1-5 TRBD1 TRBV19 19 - CASSSSGTGRGFSNQPQHF TGTGCCAGTAGTTCCTCCGGGACAGGTCGGGGATTTAGCAATCAGCCCCAGCATTTT
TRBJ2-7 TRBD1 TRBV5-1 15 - CASSWGQGHSYEQYF TGCGCCAGCAGCTGGGGACAGGGACACTCCTACGAGCAGTACTTC
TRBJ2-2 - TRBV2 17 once CASSEQSPRLNTGELFF TGTGCCAGCAGTGAACAATCCCCCAGGCTTAACACCGGGGAGCTGTTTTTT
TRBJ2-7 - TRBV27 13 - CASSPRVDYEQYF TGTGCCAGCAGTCCACGTGTAGACTACGAGCAGTACTTC
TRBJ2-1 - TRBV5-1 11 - CASRDLDEQFF TGCGCCAGCAGAGACTTAGATGAGCAGTTCTTC
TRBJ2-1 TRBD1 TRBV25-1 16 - CASSDPGTGAYNEQFF TGTGCCAGCAGTGACCCCGGGACAGGGGCGTACAATGAGCAGTTCTTC
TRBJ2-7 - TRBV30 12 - CAWSLQGYEQYF TGTGCCTGGAGTCTACAGGGATACGAGCAGTACTTC
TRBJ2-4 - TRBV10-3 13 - CATSDREGNIQYF TGTGCCACCTCGGACAGGGAGGGAAACATTCAGTACTTC
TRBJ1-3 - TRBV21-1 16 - CASSNRVLHSGNTIYF TGTGCCAGCAGCAACCGGGTCCTACATTCTGGAAACACCATATATTTT
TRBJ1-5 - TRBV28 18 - CASSLSSGLGGINQPQHF TGTGCCAGCAGTTTATCATCCGGATTGGGAGGTATCAATCAGCCCCAGCATTTT
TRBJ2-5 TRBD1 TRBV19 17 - CASSPRSGTVNQETQYF TGTGCCAGTAGTCCGCGGTCCGGGACAGTAAACCAAGAGACCCAGTACTTC
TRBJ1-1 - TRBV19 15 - CASSIIAQGNTEAFF TGTGCCAGTAGTATAATTGCACAGGGGAACACTGAAGCTTTCTTT
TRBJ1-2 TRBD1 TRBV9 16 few CASSSNRDRRNYGYTF TGTGCCAGCAGCTCAAACCGGGACAGGCGAAACTATGGCTACACCTTC
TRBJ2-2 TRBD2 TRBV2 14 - CASGGLVNTGELFF TGTGCCAGCGGGGGACTAGTTAACACCGGGGAGCTGTTTTTT